Listed here are 13 T cell receptor beta chains from one sample, sequenced in a study of blood T cells in healthy people across ages. Through a sample-barcoded 5' primer and a J-beta primer mix, a second PCR was run for roughly 7 to 11 cycles. A single record per CDR3 protein comes from TCRdb applying MiXCR to the 5' RACE reads. The table shows around 990,000 distinct CDR3 sequences, with about 23% occurring only once. A further study also used this sample, focusing on T cells of mothers and their children.

The sequenced material came from blood. Source of these receptors: a girl aged 2-9 years in good health.

Turning to this clonotype: Sequence at one end of the junction differs from germline and may be a read error. The chain is built from TRBV5-6 and TRBJ2-5, with 7 bases lining up with TRBD2. The germline CDR1 and CDR2 sequences are SGHDT and YYEEEE. The CDR3 covers 14 residues. The CDR3 nucleotides are TGCGCCAGCAGCTTGGTTCTAGCGGCAGATACCCAGTACTTC. This codes for CASSLVLAADTQYF.

The chain couples TRBV15 to TRBJ2-7, with 12 bases fitting TRBD2. The J call could be wrong; TRBJ2-1 is a better fit for the DNA end. The CDR3 spans 17 residues. Looked up from germline, CDR1 is LNHNV and CDR2 is YYDKDF (reference sequence). The CDR3 sequence is CATSSPSGRAIDNEQFF. In DNA, the CDR3 is TGTGCCACCAGCAGCCCTAGCGGGAGGGCCATCGATAATGAGCAGTTCTTC.

This clonotype was found a few times. This sequence joins TRBV20-1 and TRBJ2-1, with 7 nucleotides matching TRBD1. The CDR3 runs 13 residues. J was trimmed by 3 bases and V by 4 bases; bases with no gene match: 3. Germline values: CDR1 DFQATT, CDR2 SNEGSKA (reference sequence). The chain's CDR3 is CSAKRDSYNEQFF. For the CDR3, the DNA is TGCAGTGCTAAAAGGGACAGCTACAATGAGCAGTTCTTC.

The DNA for the CDR3 is TGTGCCAGCAGTTTCCTAGTGGGGGGGTCGAGTGAAAAACTGTTTTTT. Translating gives CASSFLVGGSSEKLFF. The chain carries TRBV27 and TRBJ1-4, with a possible D match to TRBD1 (5 bases). The CDR3 is 16 amino acids. The germline V gene has CDR1 MNHEY and CDR2 SMNVEV (reference sequence). Trimming stripped 3 bases from V and 7 bases from J, with 18 bases between.

This clonotype was counted only a few times. The rearrangement uses TRBV4-2 and TRBJ2-5, with 7 nucleotides matching TRBD2. The CDR3 is made up of 16 amino acids. The V segment lost 4 bases and the J segment 3 bases; nucleotides outside the gene matches: 11. Germline CDR1 LGHNA, CDR2 YNFKEQ. CDR3 DNA: TGTGCCAGCAGCCCTAGGGAGGGAGGTATAAAAGAGACCCAGTACTTC. Translated: CASSPREGGIKETQYF.

The chain recombines TRBV5-1 with TRBJ2-5; TRBD2 matches 8 bases. The DNA end favors TRBJ2-7, so the J call may be wrong. CDR1 SGHRS and CDR2 YFSETQ come from the germline V gene. The CDR3 extends over 15 amino acids. The CDR3 DNA reads TGCGCCAGCAGCCCCTCGGCGGGAGGACACTACGAGCAGTACTTC. It yields the protein CASSPSAGGHYEQYF.

The J gene is TRBJ1-2, the V gene TRBV4-3, with no clear D. Looked up from germline, CDR1 is LGHNA and CDR2 is YSLEER. Trimming pared 0 bases from V and 4 bases from J, leaving 9 bases between. The CDR3 spans 14 residues. Written as DNA, the CDR3 is TGCGCCAGCAGCCAAGATCCTCAGTCCTATGGCTACACCTTC. Amino acid sequence: CASSQDPQSYGYTF.

V and J are TRBV28 and TRBJ2-7; D unresolved. The CDR3 contains 13 residues. V was pared by 7 bases and J by 4 bases, with 14 bases between. Germline V gives CDR1 MDHEN, CDR2 SYDVKM. The CDR3 loop reads CASTPGSGYEQYF. The DNA of the CDR3 is TGTGCCAGCACCCCGGGCTCCGGGTACGAGCAGTACTTC.

The table lists this clonotype with a few counts. The chain carries TRBV20-1 and TRBJ2-5, with TRBD2 identical over 12 bases. The better agreement between TRBJ2-1 and the DNA end casts doubt on the J call. CDR3 length equals 15 residues. CDR1 is DFQATT, CDR2 SNEGSKA, per germline (reference sequence). CDR3 region: CSADGLAGIYNEQFF. CDR3 sequence (DNA): TGCAGTGCCGACGGACTAGCGGGGATATACAATGAGCAGTTCTTC.

The gene calls are TRBV20-1 and TRBJ1-5, with a tentative D call TRBD1 (6 bases). The length of the CDR3 is 14 residues. From germline, CDR1 is DFQATT and CDR2 SNEGSKA (reference sequence). V dropped 3 bases and J dropped 3 bases, with 12 bases sitting between them. CDR3 nucleotides: TGCAGTGCTAGGGGTAGGGGGGACAATCAGCCCCAGCATTTT. It is translated as CSARGRGDNQPQHF.

The genes are TRBV20-1 and TRBJ2-5; 8 bases align to TRBD2. With the DNA end fitting TRBJ2-1 better, the J assignment may be wrong. Germline lookup yields CDR1 DFQATT and CDR2 SNEGSKA (reference sequence). CDR3 length: 15 amino acids. CDR3 loop: CSATLYSGTTSEQFF. The CDR3 DNA reads TGCAGTGCCACTCTTTATAGCGGGACAACTTCTGAGCAGTTCTTC.

This clonotype was counted between two and nine times. The chain recombines TRBV2 with TRBJ2-3; 9 bases line up with TRBD2. Germline V CDR1 and CDR2: SNHLY, FYNNEI. The CDR3 is made up of 17 amino acids. V was clipped by 0 bases and J by 9 bases; unmatched bases: 13. CDR3 protein: CASSEASGGPKVDTQYF. CDR3 DNA sequence: TGTGCCAGCAGTGAAGCCAGCGGGGGGCCCAAGGTCGACACGCAGTATTTT.

This chain links TRBV13 with TRBJ1-2; D remains ambiguous. The CDR3 is 13 amino acids. V shed 3 bases and J shed 4 bases, with 9 bases lying between them. Germline V gene data show CDR1 as PRHDT and CDR2 as FYEKMQ (reference sequence). The CDR3 nucleotides read TGTGCCAGCAGCTTTAATACGGCCTATGGCTACACCTTC. This gives the protein CASSFNTAYGYTF.